The T cell receptor (beta chain) under discussion was sequenced for a study of glioma-infiltrating T cells. Amplification of TCR alpha and beta CDR3 regions from RNA used iRepertoire nested multiplex PCR. In TCRdb, the multiplex PCR reads were re-called with MiXCR into one record per CDR3 protein. Among under 200,000 distinct CDR3 sequences listed, more than 25% were seen once. Germline CDR1 ENHRY, CDR2 SYGVKD. The V gene lost 0 bases and the J gene lost 4 bases, with 12 bases spanning the gap. The length of the CDR3 is 15 residues. This clonotype has a count of ten or more. The clonotype was recovered from a human donor with low-grade glioma or glioblastoma, undergoing nonglioma brain surgery, or in good health (not recorded which). V gene TRBV10-3 combines with J gene TRBJ1-1; D might be TRBD1 (6 bases). The sequenced sample consisted of glioma tissue, nonneoplastic brain tissue, or PBMCs (not recorded which). CDR3 residues: CAISESRGPGTEAFF. CDR3 bases: TGTGCCATCAGTGAGTCACGGGGGCCGGGCACTGAAGCTTTCTTT.